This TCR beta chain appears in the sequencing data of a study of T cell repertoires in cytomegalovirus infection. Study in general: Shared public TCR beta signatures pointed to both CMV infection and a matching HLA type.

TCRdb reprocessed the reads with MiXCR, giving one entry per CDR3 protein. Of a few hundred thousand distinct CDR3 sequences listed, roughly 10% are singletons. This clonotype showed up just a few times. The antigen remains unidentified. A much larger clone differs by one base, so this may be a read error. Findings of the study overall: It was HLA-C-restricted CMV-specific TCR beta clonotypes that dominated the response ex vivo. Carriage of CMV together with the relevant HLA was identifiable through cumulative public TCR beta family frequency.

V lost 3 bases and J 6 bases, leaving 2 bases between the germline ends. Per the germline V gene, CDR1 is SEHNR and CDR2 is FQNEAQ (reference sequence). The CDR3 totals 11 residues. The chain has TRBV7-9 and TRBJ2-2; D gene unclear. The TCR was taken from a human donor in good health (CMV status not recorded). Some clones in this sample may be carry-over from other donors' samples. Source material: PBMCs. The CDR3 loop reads CASSFPGELFF. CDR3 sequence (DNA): TGTGCCAGCAGCTTTCCCGGGGAGCTGTTTTTT.